This record covers a single T cell receptor (beta chain). These data are taken from a study of shared clonotypes between healthy human individuals. Deep was the level at which the assay was run. Several immunoSEQ plates held equal portions of the genomic DNA taken from each subset. The team ran DNA from unsorted PBMCs on ten immunoSEQ deep assay plates for sequencing. The repertoire was sequenced with immunoSEQ multiplex PCR; TCRdb's copy has only in-frame clones and lacks some. The table records some 470,000 clones, over 60% of them present only once. The CDR3 consists of 13 residues. Losses at the gene ends were 2 bases for V and 6 bases for J; bases not matched to a gene: 2. Germline V gives CDR1 MNHEY, CDR2 SMNVEV (reference sequence).

The sequence derives from a woman in her thirties or forties in good health. Some clones in this sample may be carry-over from other donors' samples. The gene calls are TRBV27 and TRBJ2-7; 9 positions match TRBD1. The source material was PBMCs. CDR3 sequence reads: CASSLGTGSEQYF. CDR3 DNA sequence: TGTGCCAGCAGTTTAGGGACAGGGAGCGAGCAGTACTTC.